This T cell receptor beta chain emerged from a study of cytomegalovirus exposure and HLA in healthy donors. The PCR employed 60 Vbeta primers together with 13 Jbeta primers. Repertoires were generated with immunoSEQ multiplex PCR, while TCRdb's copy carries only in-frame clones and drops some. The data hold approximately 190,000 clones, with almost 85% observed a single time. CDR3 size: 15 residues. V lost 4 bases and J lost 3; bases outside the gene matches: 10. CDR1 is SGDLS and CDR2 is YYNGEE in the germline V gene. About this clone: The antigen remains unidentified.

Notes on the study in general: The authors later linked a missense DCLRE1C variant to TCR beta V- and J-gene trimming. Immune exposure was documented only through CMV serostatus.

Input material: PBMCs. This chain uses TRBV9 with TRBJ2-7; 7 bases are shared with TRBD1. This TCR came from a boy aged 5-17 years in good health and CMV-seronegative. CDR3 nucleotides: TGTGCCAGCAGCCCCCACGGGACAGCTGGCTACGAGCAGTACTTC. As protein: CASSPHGTAGYEQYF.